The 10 T cell receptor beta chains reported below all come from one sample, sequenced in a study of blood T cells in healthy people across ages. Together with a sample-barcoded 5' primer, a J-beta primer mix was included in a second PCR lasting about 7 to 12 cycles. TCRdb independently ran MiXCR on the 5' RACE reads; one entry per CDR3 protein. The sample holds 600,000 or so distinct CDR3 sequences; roughly 31% are singletons and the top ten take 15% to 19%. Sequencing was performed on blood. Receptors were obtained from a woman at least 80 years old in good health.

With regard to this clonotype: A clone one base away is much larger, so this may be a read error. The chain has TRBV3-1 and TRBJ2-5; D is ambiguous. The CDR3 has 16 residues. The V gene's germline CDR1 is LGHDT and CDR2 YNNKEL (reference sequence). The V end lost 1 base, the J end lost 0 bases, and 12 bases lay between the germline ends. Here the CDR3 reads CASSQVDRSYQETQYF. The DNA of the CDR3 is TGTGCCAGCAGCCAAGTTGATCGTTCGTACCAAGAGACCCAGTACTTC.

The V gene is TRBV20-1, the J gene TRBJ1-5; D is uncertain. Germline CDR1 and CDR2: DFQATT and SNEGSKA (reference sequence). The germline V and J ends were trimmed by 2 bases and 3 bases, with 14 bases remaining between them. CDR3 length equals 15 residues. In DNA, the CDR3 is TGCAGTGCTAGACCGGTGGCAGGCCTCAATCAGCCCCAGCATTTT. Its translation is CSARPVAGLNQPQHF.

Ten or more counts support this clonotype. The chain couples TRBV9 to TRBJ2-3; 11 positions match TRBD2. With 4 bases clipped from V and 2 bases from J, the junction kept 6 bases outside the gene matches. The CDR3 contains 16 residues. Germline V gene data show CDR1 as SGDLS and CDR2 as YYNGEE. The DNA of the CDR3 is TGTGCCAGCAGCCTGGAGACTAGCGGGGCCACAGATACGCAGTATTTT. It is translated as CASSLETSGATDTQYF. The full variable domain, completed using reference TRBV9 and TRBJ2-3, is DSGVTQTPKHLITATGQRVTLRCSPRSGDLSVYWYQQSLDQGLQFLIQYYNGEERAKGNILERFSAQQFPDLHSELNLSSLELGDSALYFCASSLETSGATDTQYFGPGTRLTVL.

The rearrangement joins TRBV20-1 to TRBJ2-5; 8 bases align to TRBD1. With V trimmed by 0 bases and J by 1 base, 1 base remained unmatched. The CDR3 runs 14 residues. Germline loops: CDR1 DFQATT, CDR2 SNEGSKA (reference sequence). In DNA, the CDR3 is TGCAGTGCTAGAGAGGACAGGGCCCAAGAGACCCAGTACTTC. As protein: CSAREDRAQETQYF.

This clonotype appeared many times. This rearrangement joins TRBV6-5 to TRBJ1-5; no firm D call. This CDR3 has 15 residues. Germline V gene lookup returns CDR1 MNHEY and CDR2 SVGAGI. The ends were cut back, 0 bases at V and 10 bases at J, with 16 bases in the middle. The CDR3 coding sequence is TGTGCCAGCAGTTACTCCCGGACGGCGAGTACCCCCCAGCATTTT. Translation: CASSYSRTASTPQHF.

This clonotype turned up a few times. This chain uses TRBV7-8 with TRBJ1-2; a possible D gene is TRBD1 (5 bases). This CDR3 has 13 residues. V was trimmed by 5 bases and J by 8 bases, leaving 15 bases between them. Germline V gene lookup returns CDR1 SGHVS and CDR2 FQNEAQ. In DNA form, the CDR3 reads TGTGCCAGCAGCCAATCGGGGCATCGAGGCTACACCTTC. Amino acid sequence: CASSQSGHRGYTF.

This clonotype was detected many times. This rearrangement joins TRBV10-3 to TRBJ1-6; TRBD1 aligns across 7 bases. Losses at the gene ends were 6 bases for V and 4 bases for J; bases not matched to a gene: 3. The CDR3 extends over 14 amino acids. Germline CDR1 reads ENHRY; CDR2 reads SYGVKD. CDR3 region: CAIRGTAYNSPLHF. The CDR3 coding sequence is TGTGCCATCAGAGGGACAGCTTATAATTCACCCCTCCACTTT.

This sequence joins TRBV19 and TRBJ2-1; D unclear. In germline, CDR1 is LNHDA, CDR2 SQIVND (reference sequence). The V end lost 9 bases, the J end lost 0 bases, and 15 bases lay between the germline ends. This CDR3 comprises 15 residues. CDR3 amino acids: CASAPTRPSYNEQFF. The DNA of the CDR3 is TGTGCCAGCGCCCCGACTCGACCCTCCTACAATGAGCAGTTCTTC. Complete variable domain (other parts from reference TRBV19 and TRBJ2-1): DGGITQSPKYLFRKEGQNVTLSCEQNLNHDAMYWYRQDPGQGLRLIYYSQIVNDFQKGDIAEGYSVSREKKESFPLTVTSAQKNPTAFYLCASAPTRPSYNEQFFGPGTRLTVL.

This clonotype came up many times. The chain joins TRBV7-2 to TRBJ1-2; maybe TRBD1 (5 bases). CDR3 length equals 14 residues. Trimming removed 3 bases at V and 7 bases at J, with 15 bases between. The germline CDR1 and CDR2 sequences are SGHTA and FQGNSA. The CDR3 bases are TGTGCCAGCAGCTTGCGTCAGGGATTTTCTGGCTACACCTTC. Protein: CASSLRQGFSGYTF. Combining the CDR3 with reference TRBV7-2 and TRBJ1-2 gives the whole variable domain GAGVSQSPSNKVTEKGKDVELRCDPISGHTALYWYRQSLGQGLEFLIYFQGNSAPDKSGLPSDRFSAERTGGSVSTLTIQRTQQEDSAVYLCASSLRQGFSGYTFGSGTRLTVV.

Points on this clonotype: A much larger clone is a single base away; this may be a read error. The chain carries TRBV7-3 and TRBJ2-7; TRBD1 might be the D (5 bases). The CDR3 consists of 15 residues. Germline assignment: CDR1 SGHTA and CDR2 FQGTGA. Here the CDR3 DNA reads TGTGACAGCAGCTTCCGCCCAGGGATATCCTACGAGCAGTACTTC. It codes for CDSSFRPGISYEQYF. Based on the CDR3 plus reference TRBV7-3 and TRBJ2-7, the full variable domain is GAGVSQTPSNKVTEKGKYVELRCDPISGHTALYWYRQSLGQGPEFLIYFQGTGAADDSGLPNDRFFAVRPEGSVSTLKIQRTERGDSAVYLCDSSFRPGISYEQYFGPGTRLTVT.